This T cell receptor (beta chain) appears in the sequencing data of a study of blood T cell repertoires in COVID-19. Profiling relied on immunoSEQ multiplex PCR, and the TCRdb table lists in-frame clones only, not all of them. This sample has roughly 400,000 clones, with 90% found just once. The CDR3 has 14 residues. Unmatched junction bases numbered 7, after V lost 6 bases and J lost 5 bases. The germline gives CDR1 MNHEY, CDR2 SVGAGI. V is TRBV6-5 and J is TRBJ1-1, with 9 bases identical to TRBD1. Sequenced input: PBMCs or T cells enriched from blood (not recorded which). This clonotype was obtained from a man aged 18 to 29 who had recovered from COVID-19. CDR3 residues: CASRSTGGETEAFF. In DNA form, the CDR3 reads TGTGCCAGCAGAAGCACAGGGGGCGAGACTGAAGCTTTCTTT.